This T cell receptor beta chain was found in a study of blood T cell repertoires in COVID-19. This CDR3 comprises 16 residues. Trimming took 3 bases from V and 1 from J; bases not matched to a gene: 6. From germline, CDR1 is SGHNT and CDR2 YYREEE (reference sequence). Repertoires were generated with immunoSEQ multiplex PCR, while TCRdb's copy carries only in-frame clones and drops some. The table lists around 250,000 clones, around 86% of them singletons. The chain employs TRBV5-4 and TRBJ1-5; 8 bases match TRBD1. Material for sequencing was peripheral blood. This receptor was identified in a man aged 30 to 39 who had recovered from COVID-19. CDR3 protein: CASSSGGGRSNQPQHF. Written as DNA, the CDR3 is TGTGCCAGCAGCTCAGGGGGCGGACGGAGCAATCAGCCCCAGCATTTT.